This T cell receptor (beta chain) appears in the sequencing data of a study of CD8 T cells in ankylosing spondylitis. Germline lookup yields CDR1 MNHEY and CDR2 SVGAGI. The length of the CDR3 is 15 residues. J gave up 1 base and V 4 bases, and 4 bases lay outside the gene matches. Using its own MiXCR run on the 5' RACE reads, TCRdb lists one record per CDR3 protein. This sample yields about 250,000 distinct CDR3 sequences, of which more than 25% are seen a single time; around 4.5% belongs to the top ten. The sample was blood, either unsorted or a sorted T cell fraction (not recorded which). V and J are TRBV6-5 and TRBJ2-7, with TRBD2 matching over 10 bases. The TCR was taken from a male donor with ankylosing spondylitis or in good health (not recorded which). The CDR3 DNA sequence: TGTGCCAGCAGTTCCAGCGGGGGGGTATCCTACGAGCAGTACTTC. Protein sequence: CASSSSGGVSYEQYF.